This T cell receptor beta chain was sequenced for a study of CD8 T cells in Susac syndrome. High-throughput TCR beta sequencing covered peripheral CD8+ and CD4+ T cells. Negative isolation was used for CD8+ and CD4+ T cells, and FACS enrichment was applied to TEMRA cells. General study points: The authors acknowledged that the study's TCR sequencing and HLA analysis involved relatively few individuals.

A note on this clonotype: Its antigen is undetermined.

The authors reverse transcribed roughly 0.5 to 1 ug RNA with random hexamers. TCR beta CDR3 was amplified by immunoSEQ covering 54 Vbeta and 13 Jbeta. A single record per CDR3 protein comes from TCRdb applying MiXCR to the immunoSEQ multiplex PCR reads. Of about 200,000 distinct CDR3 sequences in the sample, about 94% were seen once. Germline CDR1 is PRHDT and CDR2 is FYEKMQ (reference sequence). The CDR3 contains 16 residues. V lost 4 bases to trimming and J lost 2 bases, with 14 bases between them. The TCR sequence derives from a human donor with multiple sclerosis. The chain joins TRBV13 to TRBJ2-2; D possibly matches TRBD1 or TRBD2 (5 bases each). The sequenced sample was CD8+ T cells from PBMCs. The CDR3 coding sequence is TGTGCCAGCAGCTCCTTTGGGGGAGCTAACACCGGGGAGCTGTTTTTT. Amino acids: CASSSFGGANTGELFF.